What follows is one T cell receptor (beta chain) and its context. Assay: immunoSEQ multiplex PCR; the TCRdb copy retains only in-frame clones and omits some. The sample includes fewer than 500,000 clones, approximately 90% of them seen just once. The CDR3 consists of 12 residues. Germline CDR1 reads GTSNPN; CDR2 reads SVGIG (reference sequence). V was cut by 5 bases and J by 6 bases, with 13 bases left in between. The data stem from a study of blood T cell repertoires in COVID-19. This chain connects TRBV30 to TRBJ1-1, with a weak D call TRBD1 (6 bases). Material: PBMCs or T cells enriched from blood (not recorded which). The source of this sequence is a man under 40 who had recovered from COVID-19. This CDR3 reads CAWGQRHAEAFF. The CDR3 DNA sequence: TGTGCCTGGGGACAGCGGCACGCTGAAGCTTTCTTT.